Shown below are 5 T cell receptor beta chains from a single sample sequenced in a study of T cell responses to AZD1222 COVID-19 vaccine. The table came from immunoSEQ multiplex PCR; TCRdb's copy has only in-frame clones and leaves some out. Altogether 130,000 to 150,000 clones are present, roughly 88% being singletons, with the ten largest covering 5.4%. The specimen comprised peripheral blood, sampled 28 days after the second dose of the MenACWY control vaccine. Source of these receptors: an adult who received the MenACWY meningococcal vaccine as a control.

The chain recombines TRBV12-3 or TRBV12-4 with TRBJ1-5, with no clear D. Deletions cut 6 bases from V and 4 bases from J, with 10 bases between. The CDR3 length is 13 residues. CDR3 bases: TGTGCCAGCAGCCCCGTGGGTAATCAGCCCCAGCATTTT. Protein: CASSPVGNQPQHF.

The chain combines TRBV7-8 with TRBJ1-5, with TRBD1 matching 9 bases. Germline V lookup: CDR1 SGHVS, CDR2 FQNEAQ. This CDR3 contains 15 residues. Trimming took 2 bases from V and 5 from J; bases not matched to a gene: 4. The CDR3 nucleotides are TGTGCCAGCAGCTTATGGGACAGGGATGATCAGCCCCAGCATTTT. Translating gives CASSLWDRDDQPQHF.

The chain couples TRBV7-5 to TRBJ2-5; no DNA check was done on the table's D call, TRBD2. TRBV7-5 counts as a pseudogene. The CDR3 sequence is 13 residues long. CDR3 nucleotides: TGTGCCAGAAGCTCCGGACTAGACGAGACCCAGTACTTC. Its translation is CARSSGLDETQYF.

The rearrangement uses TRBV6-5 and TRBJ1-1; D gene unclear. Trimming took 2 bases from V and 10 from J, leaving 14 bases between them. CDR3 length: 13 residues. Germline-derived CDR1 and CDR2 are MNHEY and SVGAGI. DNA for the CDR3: TGTGCCAGCAGTTACGAGGACGGCGGGAGAGCTTTCTTT. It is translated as CASSYEDGGRAFF.

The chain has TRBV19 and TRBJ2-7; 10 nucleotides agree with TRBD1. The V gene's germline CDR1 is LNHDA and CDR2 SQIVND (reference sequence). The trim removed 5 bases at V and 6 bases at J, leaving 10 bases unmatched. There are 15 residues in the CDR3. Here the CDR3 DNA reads TGTGCCAGTAGTTTACCGGGACAGGGGTCCCGCGAGCAGTACTTC. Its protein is CASSLPGQGSREQYF. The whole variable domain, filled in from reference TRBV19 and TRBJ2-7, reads DGGITQSPKYLFRKEGQNVTLSCEQNLNHDAMYWYRQDPGQGLRLIYYSQIVNDFQKGDIAEGYSVSREKKESFPLTVTSAQKNPTAFYLCASSLPGQGSREQYFGPGTRLTVT.